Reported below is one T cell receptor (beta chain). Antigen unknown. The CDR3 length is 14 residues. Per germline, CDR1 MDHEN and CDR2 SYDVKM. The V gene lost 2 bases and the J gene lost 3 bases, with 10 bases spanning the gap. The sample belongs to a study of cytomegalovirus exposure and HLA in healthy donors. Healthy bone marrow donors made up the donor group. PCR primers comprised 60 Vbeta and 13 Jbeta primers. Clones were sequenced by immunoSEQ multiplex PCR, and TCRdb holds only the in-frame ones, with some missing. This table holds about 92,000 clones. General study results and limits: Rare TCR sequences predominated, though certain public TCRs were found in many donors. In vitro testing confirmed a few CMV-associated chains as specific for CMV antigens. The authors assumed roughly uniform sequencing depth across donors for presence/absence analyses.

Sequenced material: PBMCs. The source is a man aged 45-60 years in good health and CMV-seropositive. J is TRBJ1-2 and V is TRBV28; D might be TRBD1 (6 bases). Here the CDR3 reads CASSLGRGDYGYTF. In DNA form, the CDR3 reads TGTGCCAGCAGTTTAGGCAGGGGTGACTATGGCTACACCTTC.